This T cell receptor beta chain was observed in a study of graft-versus-host responses after intestinal transplantation. Sequencing used immunoSEQ multiplex PCR; TCRdb keeps in-frame clones, though not all of them. The sample has 11,000 or so clones, roughly nine tenths seen once. Documented time point: postoperative day 105 after intestinal transplantation (dayNNNN = postoperative day). Between the trimmed V and J ends, which lost 4 bases and 6 bases, there was a span of 25 bases. Germline values: CDR1 SEHNR, CDR2 FQNEAQ (reference sequence). The CDR3 has 17 amino acids. The sequence was collected from a human patient who received an intestinal transplant, so some T cells may come from the graft donor. The chain joins TRBV7-9 to TRBJ2-7, with D maybe TRBD2 (5 bases). Sequencing was performed on PBMCs, taken 105 days after intestinal transplantation. This CDR3 reads CASSYSPEERESGEQYF. The CDR3 coding sequence is TGTGCCAGCAGCTACAGTCCGGAGGAGAGGGAGTCCGGCGAGCAGTACTTC.